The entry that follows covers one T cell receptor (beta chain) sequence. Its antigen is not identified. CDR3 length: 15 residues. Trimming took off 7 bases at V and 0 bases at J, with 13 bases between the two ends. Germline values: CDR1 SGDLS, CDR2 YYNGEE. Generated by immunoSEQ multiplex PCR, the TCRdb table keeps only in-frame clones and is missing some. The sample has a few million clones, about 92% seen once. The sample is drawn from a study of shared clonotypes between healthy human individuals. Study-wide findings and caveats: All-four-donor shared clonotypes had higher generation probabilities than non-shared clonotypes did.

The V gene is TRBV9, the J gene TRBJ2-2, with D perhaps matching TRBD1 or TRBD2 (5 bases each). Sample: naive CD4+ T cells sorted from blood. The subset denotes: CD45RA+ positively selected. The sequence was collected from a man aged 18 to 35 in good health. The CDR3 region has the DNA TGTGCCAGCCACCGGGGACCTTCGAACACCGGGGAGCTGTTTTTT. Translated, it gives CASHRGPSNTGELFF.